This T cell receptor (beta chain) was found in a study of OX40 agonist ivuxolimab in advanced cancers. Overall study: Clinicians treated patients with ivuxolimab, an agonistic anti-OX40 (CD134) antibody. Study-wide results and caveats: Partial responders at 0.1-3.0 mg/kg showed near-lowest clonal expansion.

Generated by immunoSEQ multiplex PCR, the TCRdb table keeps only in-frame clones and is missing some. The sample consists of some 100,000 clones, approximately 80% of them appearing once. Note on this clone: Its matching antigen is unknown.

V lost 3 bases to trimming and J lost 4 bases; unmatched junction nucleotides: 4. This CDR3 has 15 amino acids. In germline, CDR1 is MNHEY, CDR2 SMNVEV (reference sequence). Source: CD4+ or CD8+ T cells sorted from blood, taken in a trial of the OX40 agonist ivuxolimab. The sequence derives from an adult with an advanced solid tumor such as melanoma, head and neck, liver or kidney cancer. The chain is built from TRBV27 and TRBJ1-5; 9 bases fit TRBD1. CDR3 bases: TGTGCCAGCAGTTTCTCGGGACAGGGTAATCAGCCCCAGCATTTT. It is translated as CASSFSGQGNQPQHF.